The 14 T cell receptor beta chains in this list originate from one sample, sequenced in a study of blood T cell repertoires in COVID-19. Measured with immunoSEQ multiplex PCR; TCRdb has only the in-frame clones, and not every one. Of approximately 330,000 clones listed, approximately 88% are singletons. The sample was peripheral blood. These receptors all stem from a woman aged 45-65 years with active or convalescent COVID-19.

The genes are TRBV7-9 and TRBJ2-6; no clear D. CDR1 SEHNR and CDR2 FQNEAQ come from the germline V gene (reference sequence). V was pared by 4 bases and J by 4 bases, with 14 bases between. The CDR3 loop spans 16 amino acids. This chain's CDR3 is CASSWSSRGGANVLTF. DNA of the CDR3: TGTGCCAGCAGCTGGTCTTCACGAGGCGGGGCCAACGTCCTGACTTTC.

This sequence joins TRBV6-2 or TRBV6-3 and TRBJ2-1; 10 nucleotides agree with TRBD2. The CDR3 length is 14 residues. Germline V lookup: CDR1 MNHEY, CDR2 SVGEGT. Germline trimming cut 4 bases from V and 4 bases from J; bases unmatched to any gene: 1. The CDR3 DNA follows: TGTGCCAGCAGTTCTAGCGGGGGTTACAATGAGCAGTTCTTC. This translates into CASSSSGGYNEQFF.

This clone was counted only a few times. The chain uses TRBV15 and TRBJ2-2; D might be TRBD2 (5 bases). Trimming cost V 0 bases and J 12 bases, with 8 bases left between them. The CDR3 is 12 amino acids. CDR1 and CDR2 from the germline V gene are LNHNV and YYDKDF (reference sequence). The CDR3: CATSREGVKLFF. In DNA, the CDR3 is TGTGCCACCAGCAGAGAGGGAGTAAAGCTGTTTTTT.

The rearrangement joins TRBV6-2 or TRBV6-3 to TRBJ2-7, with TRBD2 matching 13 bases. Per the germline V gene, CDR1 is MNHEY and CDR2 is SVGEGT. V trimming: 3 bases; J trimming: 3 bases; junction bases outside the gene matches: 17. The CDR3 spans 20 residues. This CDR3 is CASSYEVRGRGLAGDYEQYF. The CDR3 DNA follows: TGTGCCAGCAGTTATGAGGTTCGGGGTAGAGGACTAGCGGGGGACTACGAGCAGTACTTC.

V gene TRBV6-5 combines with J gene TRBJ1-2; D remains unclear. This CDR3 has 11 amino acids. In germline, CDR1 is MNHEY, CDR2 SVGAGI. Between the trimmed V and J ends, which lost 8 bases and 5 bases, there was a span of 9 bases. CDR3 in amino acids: CASGNSYGYTF. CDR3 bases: TGTGCCAGCGGTAACAGTTATGGCTACACCTTC.

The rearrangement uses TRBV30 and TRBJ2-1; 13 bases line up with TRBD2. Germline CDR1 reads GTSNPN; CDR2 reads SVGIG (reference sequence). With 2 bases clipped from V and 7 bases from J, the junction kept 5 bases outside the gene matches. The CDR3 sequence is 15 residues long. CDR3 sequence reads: CAWSRGLAGTNEQFF. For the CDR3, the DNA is TGTGCCTGGAGTAGGGGACTAGCGGGGACGAATGAGCAGTTCTTC.

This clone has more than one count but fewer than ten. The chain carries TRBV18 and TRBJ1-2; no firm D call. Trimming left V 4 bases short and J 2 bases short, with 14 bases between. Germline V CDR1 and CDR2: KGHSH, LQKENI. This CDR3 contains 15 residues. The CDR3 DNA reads TGTGCCAGCTCACTCGACAATGGGGAGAACTATGGCTACACCTTC. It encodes CASSLDNGENYGYTF.

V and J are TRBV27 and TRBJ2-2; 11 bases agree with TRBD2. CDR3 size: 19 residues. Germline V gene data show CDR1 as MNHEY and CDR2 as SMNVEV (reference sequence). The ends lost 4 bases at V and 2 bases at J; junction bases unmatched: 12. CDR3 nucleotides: TGTGCCAGCAGTTCCGCCGGCCCGGGACTAGCGGTAAACACCGGGGAGCTGTTTTTT. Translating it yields CASSSAGPGLAVNTGELFF.

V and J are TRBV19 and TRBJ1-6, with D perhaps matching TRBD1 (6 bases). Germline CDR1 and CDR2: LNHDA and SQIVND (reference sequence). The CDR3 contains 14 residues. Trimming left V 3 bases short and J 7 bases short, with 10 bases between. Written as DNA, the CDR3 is TGTGCCAGTAGTATTTCTGACAGGAATTCACCCCTCCACTTT. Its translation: CASSISDRNSPLHF. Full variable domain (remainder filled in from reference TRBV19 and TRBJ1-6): DGGITQSPKYLFRKEGQNVTLSCEQNLNHDAMYWYRQDPGQGLRLIYYSQIVNDFQKGDIAEGYSVSREKKESFPLTVTSAQKNPTAFYLCASSISDRNSPLHFGNGTRLTVT.

The CDR3 DNA reads as TGTGCCAGCAGGGCAGGGGATGAAAAACTGTTTTTT. Encoded protein: CASRAGDEKLFF. The chain combines TRBV2 with TRBJ1-4, with D perhaps TRBD1 (6 bases). Trimming shortened V by 6 bases and J by 6 bases, and 8 bases separated the two germline ends. Germline CDR1 is SNHLY and CDR2 is FYNNEI. This CDR3 region has 12 residues.

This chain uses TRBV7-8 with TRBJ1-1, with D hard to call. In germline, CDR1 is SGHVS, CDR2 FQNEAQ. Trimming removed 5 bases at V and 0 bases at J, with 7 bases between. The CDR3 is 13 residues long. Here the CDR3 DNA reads TGTGCCAGCAGCCCCACAGTGAACACTGAAGCTTTCTTT. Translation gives CASSPTVNTEAFF.

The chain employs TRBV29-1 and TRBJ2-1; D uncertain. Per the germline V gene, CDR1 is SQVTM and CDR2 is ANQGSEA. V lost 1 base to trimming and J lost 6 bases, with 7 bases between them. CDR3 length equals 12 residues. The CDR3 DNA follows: TGCAGCGTTGAAGTAAACAGCAATGAGCAGTTCTTC. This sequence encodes CSVEVNSNEQFF.

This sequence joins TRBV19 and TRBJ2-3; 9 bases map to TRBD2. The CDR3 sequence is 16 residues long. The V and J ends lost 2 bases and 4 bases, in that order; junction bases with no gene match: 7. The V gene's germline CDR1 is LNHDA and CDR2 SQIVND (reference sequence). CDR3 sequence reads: CASSISGGRASDTQYF. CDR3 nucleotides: TGTGCCAGTAGTATAAGCGGCGGGAGGGCCTCAGATACGCAGTATTTT.

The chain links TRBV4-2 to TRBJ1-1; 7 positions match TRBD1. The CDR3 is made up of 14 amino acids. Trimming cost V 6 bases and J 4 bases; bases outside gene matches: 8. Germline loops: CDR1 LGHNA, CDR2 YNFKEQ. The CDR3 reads CASSRGGQTTEAFF. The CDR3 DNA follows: TGTGCCAGCAGTCGGGGGGGACAGACCACTGAAGCTTTCTTT.